The 30 T cell receptor beta chains reported below all come from one sample, sequenced in a study of glioma-infiltrating T cells after dendritic cell vaccination. This table comes from immunoSEQ multiplex PCR, and its TCRdb copy is limited to in-frame clones, with some not included. The sample holds roughly 90,000 clones; over 75% are singletons and the top ten take 15% to 19%. The sequencing used blood, collected before dendritic cell vaccination. The receptor source for this set is a human donor with glioblastoma.

V is TRBV7-2 and J is TRBJ2-6; D remains ambiguous. CDR3 length: 15 amino acids. The V and J ends lost 2 bases and 0 bases respectively, with 5 bases between them. The germline gives CDR1 SGHTA, CDR2 FQGNSA. This CDR3 is CASSLISSGANVLTF. The CDR3 DNA reads as TGTGCCAGCAGCTTAATCAGCTCTGGGGCCAACGTCCTGACTTTC.

V usage is TRBV19 and J usage is TRBJ2-7, with 10 bases lining up with TRBD2. J gave up 0 bases and V 6 bases, and 8 bases lay outside the gene matches. Germline CDR1 LNHDA, CDR2 SQIVND (reference sequence). This CDR3 has 16 residues. The chain's CDR3 is CASSAYGLAASYEQYF. CDR3 coding DNA: TGTGCCAGTAGCGCATATGGACTAGCGGCCTCCTACGAGCAGTACTTC.

The chain couples TRBV2 to TRBJ1-3; 11 nucleotides align to TRBD1. CDR3 length: 17 amino acids. Germline-derived CDR1 and CDR2 are SNHLY and FYNNEI. J was trimmed by 4 bases and V by 4 bases; bases with no gene match: 9. The DNA of the CDR3 is TGTGCCAGCAGTGGGGGCGGACAGGGGGCCGACGGAAACACCATATATTTT. This codes for CASSGGGQGADGNTIYF.

The chain employs TRBV4-1 and TRBJ2-1; 12 nucleotides line up with TRBD2. Germline V gives CDR1 MGHRA, CDR2 YSYEKL. Trimming cost V 1 base and J 3 bases; bases outside gene matches: 1. There are 16 residues in the CDR3. CDR3 DNA sequence: TGCGCCAGCAGCCAAGGACTAGCGGGGGACTACAATGAGCAGTTCTTC. This encodes CASSQGLAGDYNEQFF.

This clone was detected only a few times. The J gene is TRBJ1-2, the V gene TRBV4-3, with a weak D call TRBD1 (6 bases). CDR1 LGHNA and CDR2 YSLEER come from the germline V gene. The CDR3 runs 15 residues. V was pared by 1 base and J by 4 bases, with 13 bases between. The CDR3 nucleotides read TGCGCCAGCAGCCAAGTTGTGGGGGCAGGCTATGGCTACACCTTC. Its protein product is CASSQVVGAGYGYTF.

This chain links TRBV18 with TRBJ1-2, with D possibly matching TRBD1 (5 bases). CDR3 length: 13 residues. Per the germline V gene, CDR1 is KGHSH and CDR2 is LQKENI. V was cut by 3 bases and J by 5 bases, with 10 bases left in between. CDR3 sequence: CASSPEDSYGYTF. CDR3 bases: TGTGCCAGCTCACCCGAAGACAGTTATGGCTACACCTTC.

The chain carries TRBV28 and TRBJ2-1; D gene ambiguous. CDR3 length: 10 residues. Between the trimmed V and J ends, which lost 6 bases and 10 bases, there was a span of 7 bases. Germline CDR1 and CDR2: MDHEN and SYDVKM. CDR3 sequence: CASSLSEQFF. CDR3 bases: TGTGCCAGCAGCTTGAGCGAGCAGTTCTTC. The full variable domain, rest sourced from reference TRBV28 and TRBJ2-1, is DVKVTQSSRYLVKRTGEKVFLECVQDMDHENMFWYRQDPGLGLRLIYFSYDVKMKEKGDIPEGYSVSREKKERFSLILESASTNQTSMYLCASSLSEQFFGPGTRLTVL.

V is TRBV7-7 and J is TRBJ2-5; 9 positions match TRBD2. Trimming cost V 5 bases and J 0 bases; bases outside gene matches: 4. The V gene's germline CDR1 is SSHAT and CDR2 FNYEAQ (reference sequence). The CDR3 runs to 15 residues. CDR3 DNA: TGTGCCAGCAGCCAAAGCGGGGGGTACCAAGAGACCCAGTACTTC. This translates into CASSQSGGYQETQYF.

The chain recombines TRBV14 with TRBJ2-1, with 7 positions matching TRBD1. Germline assignment: CDR1 SGHDN and CDR2 FVKESK. Losses at the gene ends were 4 bases for V and 4 bases for J; bases not matched to a gene: 1. The CDR3 is 13 residues long. For the CDR3, the DNA is TGTGCCAGCAGCCGACAGGGTTACAATGAGCAGTTCTTC. Its protein is CASSRQGYNEQFF.

This sequence joins TRBV7-9 and TRBJ1-2, with 8 bases that match TRBD1. Unmatched junction bases numbered 6, after V lost 3 bases and J lost 0 bases. The CDR3 totals 16 residues. Germline values: CDR1 SEHNR, CDR2 FQNEAQ (reference sequence). CDR3 sequence: CASSLTGEVANYGYTF. Here the CDR3 DNA reads TGTGCCAGCAGCTTGACAGGGGAGGTGGCTAACTATGGCTACACCTTC.

The V and J genes are TRBV5-1 and TRBJ2-7; TRBD1 agrees at 8 bases. The CDR3 is 15 amino acids. Germline loops: CDR1 SGHRS, CDR2 YFSETQ. The V and J ends lost 3 bases and 2 bases, in that order; junction bases with no gene match: 7. The CDR3 sequence is CASSYVTGGTYEQYF. The CDR3 DNA follows: TGCGCCAGCAGCTATGTAACAGGGGGTACCTACGAGCAGTACTTC. Combining the CDR3 with reference TRBV5-1 and TRBJ2-7 gives the whole variable domain KAGVTQTPRYLIKTRGQQVTLSCSPISGHRSVSWYQQTPGQGLQFLFEYFSETQRNKGNFPGRFSGRQFSNSRSEMNVSTLELGDSALYLCASSYVTGGTYEQYFGPGTRLTVT.

The J gene is TRBJ1-1, the V gene TRBV4-3, with 9 bases aligning to TRBD1. The CDR3 contains 14 residues. The V and J ends lost 2 bases and 11 bases, in that order; junction bases with no gene match: 9. The V gene's germline CDR1 is LGHNA and CDR2 YSLEER. CDR3 sequence reads: CASSQRDRANGAFF. CDR3 DNA sequence: TGCGCCAGCAGCCAACGGGACAGGGCCAACGGGGCTTTCTTT.

The chain employs TRBV7-3 and TRBJ2-1, with TRBD2 matching 11 bases. The length of the CDR3 is 12 residues. J lost 11 bases, V lost 5 bases, and 2 bases had no gene match. Germline V gives CDR1 SGHTA, CDR2 FQGTGA. The CDR3 spells CASSVAGGQQFF. The CDR3 DNA follows: TGTGCCAGCAGCGTAGCGGGGGGGCAGCAGTTCTTC.

The rearrangement uses TRBV4-2 and TRBJ2-7; D remains unclear. V was pared by 0 bases and J by 1 base, with 7 bases between. This CDR3 has 14 residues. Germline V gene sequence: CDR1 LGHNA, CDR2 YNFKEQ. The CDR3 DNA reads as TGTGCCAGCAGCCAAGATAGTGTGTCCTACGAGCAGTACTTC. Protein: CASSQDSVSYEQYF.

The chain couples TRBV7-9 to TRBJ2-7, with 7 bases lining up with TRBD1. V was clipped by 0 bases and J by 1 base; unmatched bases: 12. Per germline, CDR1 SEHNR and CDR2 FQNEAQ (reference sequence). The CDR3 is 18 amino acids. CDR3 nucleotides: TGTGCCAGCAGCTTAGCTTCTCTACAGGGGCGCTCTTCCTACGAGCAGTACTTC. Amino acids: CASSLASLQGRSSYEQYF.

The CDR3 is CASSRSGTGNYGYTF. CDR3 nucleotide sequence: TGTGCCAGCAGCCGTTCCGGGACAGGGAACTATGGCTACACCTTC. The chain recombines TRBV14 with TRBJ1-2; 9 nucleotides align to TRBD1. The CDR3 length is 15 residues. Trimming took 4 bases from V and 2 from J; bases not matched to a gene: 5. Germline assignment: CDR1 SGHDN and CDR2 FVKESK. Supplemented by reference TRBV14 and TRBJ1-2, the full variable domain reads EAGVTQFPSHSVIEKGQTVTLRCDPISGHDNLYWYRRVMGKEIKFLLHFVKESKQDESGMPNNRFLAERTGGTYSTLKVQPAELEDSGVYFCASSRSGTGNYGYTFGSGTRLTVV.

The chain links TRBV7-9 to TRBJ2-7; D is perhaps TRBD2 (5 bases). The CDR3 totals 17 residues. Trimming took 2 bases from V and 4 from J, leaving 21 bases between them. Germline CDR1 and CDR2: SEHNR and FQNEAQ (reference sequence). CDR3 protein: CASSLLPGQEAKYEQYF. In DNA, the CDR3 is TGTGCCAGCAGCTTACTCCCGGGCCAGGAGGCGAAATACGAGCAGTACTTC.

Details on this clone: In this CDR3 the conserved last residue, phenylalanine or tryptophan, is missing, so a read error is likely. Because the CDR3's place on the DNA is in doubt, the DNA is left out and the CDR3 is given as listed by TCRdb. The chain links TRBV7-2 to TRBJ2-7; the DNA was not used to check the table's D call, TRBD2. The CDR3 totals 9 residues, both ends included. Germline V gene sequence: CDR1 SGHTA, CDR2 FQGNSA. CDR3 residues: CASSRPAGD.

The genes are TRBV21-1 and TRBJ1-5; the table calls TRBD1, which could not be checked here. TRBV21-1 is shown as a pseudogene. The CDR3 consists of 16 residues. CDR3 region: CASSPPPAGRAQPQHF. The CDR3 bases are TGTGCCAGCAGCCCCCCCCCGGCAGGCAGGGCCCAGCCCCAGCATTTT.

This clone was seen once. The gene calls are TRBV14 and TRBJ2-5, with 7 nucleotides matching TRBD2. Germline assignment: CDR1 SGHDN and CDR2 FVKESK. After removal of 2 bases from V and 4 bases from J, the junction contained 7 bases not matched to a gene. The CDR3 runs to 15 residues. This CDR3 is CASSQPGLVRETQYF. CDR3 in DNA: TGTGCCAGCAGCCAACCTGGACTAGTTAGAGAGACCCAGTACTTC.

This chain connects TRBV30 to TRBJ2-1, with D unresolved. CDR1 and CDR2 (germline): GTSNPN, SVGIG (reference sequence). This CDR3 is 12 amino acids long. Trimming removed 1 base at V and 7 bases at J, with 8 bases between. CDR3 in amino acids: CAWSGTPNEQFF. The CDR3 DNA reads TGTGCCTGGAGTGGAACACCGAATGAGCAGTTCTTC.

The genes are TRBV29-1 and TRBJ2-7; TRBD1 matches at 9 bases. Trimming removed 0 bases from V and 5 bases from J; junction bases left unmatched: 8. This CDR3 has 15 amino acids. CDR1 and CDR2 from the germline V gene are SQVTM and ANQGSEA. DNA for the CDR3: TGCAGCGTTGAAGAAGGACAGGGGAAGTCCGACGAGCAGTACTTC. Translating it yields CSVEEGQGKSDEQYF.

The chain links TRBV5-1 to TRBJ2-3; 10 bases fit TRBD2. The CDR3 runs to 16 residues. CDR1 and CDR2 (germline): SGHRS, YFSETQ. V was clipped by 0 bases and J by 2 bases; unmatched bases: 3. The CDR3, as DNA: TGCGCCAGCAGCTTGGGTCTAGCGGGGGCCACAGATACGCAGTATTTT. Its translation: CASSLGLAGATDTQYF.

This clone was seen once. The chain carries TRBV2 and TRBJ2-5; D not resolved. The length of the CDR3 is 16 residues. The V and J ends lost 1 base and 2 bases respectively, with 14 bases between them. From germline, CDR1 is SNHLY and CDR2 FYNNEI. The CDR3 spells CASSEGGTTYQETQYF. CDR3 nucleotides: TGTGCCAGCAGTGAAGGAGGCACTACATATCAAGAGACCCAGTACTTC.

The chain couples TRBV10-3 to TRBJ2-5; possible D gene TRBD2, 7 bases. Germline values: CDR1 ENHRY, CDR2 SYGVKD. The CDR3 loop spans 15 amino acids. The ends were cut back, 2 bases at V and 1 base at J, with 11 bases in the middle. DNA for the CDR3: TGTGCCATCAGTGAGGCGGGGGCGGTCCAAGAGACCCAGTACTTC. Translation: CAISEAGAVQETQYF.

The gene calls are TRBV13 and TRBJ1-1; D not resolved. CDR1 and CDR2 (germline): PRHDT, FYEKMQ (reference sequence). V lost 5 bases and J lost 7, with 17 bases in between. The CDR3 extends over 14 amino acids. In DNA, the CDR3 is TGTGCCAGCAGCCTGCTAACTGTCCTAGGTGAAGCTTTCTTT. Amino acid sequence: CASSLLTVLGEAFF.

V gene TRBV13 combines with J gene TRBJ1-4, with a possible D match to TRBD1 (6 bases). The CDR3 is made up of 16 amino acids. Germline values: CDR1 PRHDT, CDR2 FYEKMQ (reference sequence). Between the trimmed V and J ends, which lost 0 bases and 5 bases, there was a span of 13 bases. CDR3 protein: CASSLGQGRSNEKLFF. In DNA form, the CDR3 reads TGTGCCAGCAGCTTAGGACAGGGAAGGAGCAATGAAAAACTGTTTTTT.

The V gene is TRBV11-2, the J gene TRBJ2-2; D gene uncertain. Trimming took off 1 base at V and 4 bases at J, with 7 bases between the two ends. The length of the CDR3 is 14 residues. CDR1 is SGHAT and CDR2 is FQNNGV in the germline V gene. Written as DNA, the CDR3 is TGTGCCAGCAGCTTAGCCTTCCTCACCGGGGAGCTGTTTTTT. It specifies CASSLAFLTGELFF.

The chain links TRBV5-1 to TRBJ1-1; no definite D call. The CDR3 has 14 amino acids. Trimming pared 4 bases from V and 6 bases from J, leaving 16 bases between. CDR1 SGHRS and CDR2 YFSETQ come from the germline V gene. The CDR3 DNA reads TGCGCCAGCAGCCCCACTTCGGGGTCTGCTGAAGCTTTCTTT. Amino acid sequence: CASSPTSGSAEAFF.

V usage is TRBV19 and J usage is TRBJ1-1; 7 bases map to TRBD1. In germline, CDR1 is LNHDA, CDR2 SQIVND (reference sequence). There are 14 residues in the CDR3. V lost 5 bases, J lost 1 base, and 4 bases stayed unmatched. The CDR3 region has the DNA TGTGCCAGTAGTCCGGGACAGAAGAACACTGAAGCTTTCTTT. The encoded protein is CASSPGQKNTEAFF.